The 2 T cell receptor beta chains presented below share a single source sample, sequenced in a study of beta chain features in type 1 diabetes. What was sequenced were expressed TCRB transcripts, since all of the isolated RNA had been reverse transcribed. Only in-frame clones appear in the TCRdb table, and some are missing; sequencing was by immunoSEQ multiplex PCR. This repertoire shows around 40,000 clones, roughly two thirds found once; its top ten account for 2% to 2.5%. Sequencing input: Tregs from blood. These receptors came from a woman aged 25 to 39 in good health.

The table lists this clone with a few counts. The chain recombines TRBV5-1 with TRBJ2-1; no definite D call. The V end was cut by 0 bases, the J end by 6 bases, with 7 bases between. Per the germline V gene, CDR1 is SGHRS and CDR2 is YFSETQ. The CDR3 runs 13 residues. CDR3 coding DNA: TGCGCCAGCAGCTTGGCCTTCGTCAATGAGCAGTTCTTC. This sequence encodes CASSLAFVNEQFF. Looking up the rest from reference TRBV5-1 and TRBJ2-1 gives the full variable domain: KAGVTQTPRYLIKTRGQQVTLSCSPISGHRSVSWYQQTPGQGLQFLFEYFSETQRNKGNFPGRFSGRQFSNSRSEMNVSTLELGDSALYLCASSLAFVNEQFFGPGTRLTVL.

The chain couples TRBV29-1 to TRBJ2-1, with 8 positions matching TRBD1. The germline CDR1 and CDR2 sequences are SQVTM and ANQGSEA. The CDR3 length is 15 residues. J lost 4 bases, V lost 5 bases, and 10 bases had no gene match. The CDR3 is CSVRSGGIDYNEQFF. The DNA of the CDR3 is TGCAGCGTTAGGTCAGGGGGCATCGATTACAATGAGCAGTTCTTC.